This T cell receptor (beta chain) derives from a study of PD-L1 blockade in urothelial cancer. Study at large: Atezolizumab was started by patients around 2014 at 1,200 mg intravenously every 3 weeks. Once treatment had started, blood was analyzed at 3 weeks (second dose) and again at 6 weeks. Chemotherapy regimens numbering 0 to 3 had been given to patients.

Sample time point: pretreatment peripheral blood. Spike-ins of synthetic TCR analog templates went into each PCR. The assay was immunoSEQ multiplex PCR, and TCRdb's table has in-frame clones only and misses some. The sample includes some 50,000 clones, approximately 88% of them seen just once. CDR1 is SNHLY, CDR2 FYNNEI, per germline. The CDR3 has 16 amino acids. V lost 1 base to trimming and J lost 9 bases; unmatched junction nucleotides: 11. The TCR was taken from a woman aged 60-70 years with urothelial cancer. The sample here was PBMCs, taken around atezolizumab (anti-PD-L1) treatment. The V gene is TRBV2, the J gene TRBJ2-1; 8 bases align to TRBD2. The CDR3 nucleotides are TGTGCCAGCAGTGAAGGAGGCGGGAGGCCCGGGGGTGAGCAGTTCTTC. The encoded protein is CASSEGGGRPGGEQFF.